The sequence of this T cell receptor (beta chain) was determined in a study of identical twins. Findings and caveats of the study: Modeled out-of-frame TCR alpha sharing in monozygotic twins fell below observed levels. Out-of-frame alpha sequences that twins shared showed excess low generation probability.

With 3 bases removed from V and 4 bases from J, the gap between germline ends came to 10 bases. The CDR3 contains 13 residues. Germline assignment: CDR1 SNHLY and CDR2 FYNNEI. This clonotype showed up just a few times. Its antigen is undetermined. The cDNA had a unique molecular identifier and a template-switch universal primer site. One entry per CDR3 protein results from TCRdb running MiXCR on the 5' RACE reads. The sample holds more than 1.5 million distinct CDR3 sequences, less than 35% seen once. The receptor was derived from a newborn girl in good health. This chain connects TRBV2 to TRBJ2-7; D gene uncertain. Sequencing was carried out using cord blood. The CDR3 spells CASSERPYYEQYF. In DNA form, the CDR3 reads TGTGCCAGCAGTGAGCGGCCCTATTACGAGCAGTACTTC.